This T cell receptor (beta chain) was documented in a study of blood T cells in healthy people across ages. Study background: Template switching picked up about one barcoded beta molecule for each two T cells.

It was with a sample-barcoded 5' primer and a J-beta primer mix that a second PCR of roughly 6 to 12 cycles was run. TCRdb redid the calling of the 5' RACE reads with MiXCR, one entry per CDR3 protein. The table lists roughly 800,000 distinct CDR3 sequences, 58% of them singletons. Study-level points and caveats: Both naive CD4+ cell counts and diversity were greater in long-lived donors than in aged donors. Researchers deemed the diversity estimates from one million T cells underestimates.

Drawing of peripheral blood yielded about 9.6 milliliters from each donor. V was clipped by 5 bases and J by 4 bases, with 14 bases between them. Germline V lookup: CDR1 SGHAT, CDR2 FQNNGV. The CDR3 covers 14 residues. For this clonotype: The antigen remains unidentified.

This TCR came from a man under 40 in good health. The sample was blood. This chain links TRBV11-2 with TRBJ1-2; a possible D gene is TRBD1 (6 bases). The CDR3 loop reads CASSPGQWLYGYTF. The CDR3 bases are TGTGCCAGCAGCCCCGGACAGTGGCTCTATGGCTACACCTTC.